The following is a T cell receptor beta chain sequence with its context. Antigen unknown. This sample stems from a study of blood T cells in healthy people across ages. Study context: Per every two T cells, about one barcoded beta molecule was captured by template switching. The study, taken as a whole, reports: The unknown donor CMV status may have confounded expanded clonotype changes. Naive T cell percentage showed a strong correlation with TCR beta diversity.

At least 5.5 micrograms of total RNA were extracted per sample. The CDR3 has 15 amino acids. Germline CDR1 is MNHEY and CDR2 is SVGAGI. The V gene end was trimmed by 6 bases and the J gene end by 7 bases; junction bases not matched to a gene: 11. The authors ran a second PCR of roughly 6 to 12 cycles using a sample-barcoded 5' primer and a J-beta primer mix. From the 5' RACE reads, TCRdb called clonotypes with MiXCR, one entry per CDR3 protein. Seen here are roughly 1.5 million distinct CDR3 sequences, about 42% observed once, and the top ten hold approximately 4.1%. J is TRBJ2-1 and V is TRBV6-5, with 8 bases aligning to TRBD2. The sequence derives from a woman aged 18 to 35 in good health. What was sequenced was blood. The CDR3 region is CASSRSGTRGNEQFF. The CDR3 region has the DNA TGTGCCAGCAGCCGATCCGGGACTAGAGGTAATGAGCAGTTCTTC.